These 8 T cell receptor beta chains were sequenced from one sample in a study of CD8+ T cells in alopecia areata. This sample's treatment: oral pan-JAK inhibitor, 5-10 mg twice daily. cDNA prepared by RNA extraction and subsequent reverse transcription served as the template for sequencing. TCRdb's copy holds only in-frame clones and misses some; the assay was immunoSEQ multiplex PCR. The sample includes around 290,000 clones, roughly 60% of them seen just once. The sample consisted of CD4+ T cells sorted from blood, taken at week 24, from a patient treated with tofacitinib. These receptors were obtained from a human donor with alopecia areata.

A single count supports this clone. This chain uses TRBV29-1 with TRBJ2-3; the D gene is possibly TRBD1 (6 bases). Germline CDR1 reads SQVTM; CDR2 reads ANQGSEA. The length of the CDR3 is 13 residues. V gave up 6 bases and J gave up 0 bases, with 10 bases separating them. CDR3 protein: CSVEDSSTDTQYF. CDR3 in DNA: TGCAGCGTCGAGGACAGTAGCACAGATACGCAGTATTTT.

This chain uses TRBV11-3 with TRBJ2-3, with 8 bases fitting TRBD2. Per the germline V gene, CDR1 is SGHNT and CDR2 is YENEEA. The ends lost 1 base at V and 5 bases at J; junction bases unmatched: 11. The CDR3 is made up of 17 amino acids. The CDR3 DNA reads TGTGCCAGCAGCTTAGGTGGGGGAGCGGGGGCCTTAGATACGCAGTATTTT. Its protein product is CASSLGGGAGALDTQYF.

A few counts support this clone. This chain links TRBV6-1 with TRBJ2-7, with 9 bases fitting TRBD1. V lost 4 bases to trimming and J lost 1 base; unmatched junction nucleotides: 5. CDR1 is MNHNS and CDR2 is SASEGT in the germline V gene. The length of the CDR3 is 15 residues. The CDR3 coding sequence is TGTGCCAGCAGTGCCCGGGACAGGGCATCCTACGAGCAGTACTTC. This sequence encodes CASSARDRASYEQYF.

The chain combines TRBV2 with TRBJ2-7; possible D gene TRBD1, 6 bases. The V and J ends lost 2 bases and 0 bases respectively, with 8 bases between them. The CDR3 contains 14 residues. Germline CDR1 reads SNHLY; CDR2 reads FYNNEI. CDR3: CASSEQGISYEQYF. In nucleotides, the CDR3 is TGTGCCAGCAGTGAACAGGGGATCTCCTACGAGCAGTACTTC.

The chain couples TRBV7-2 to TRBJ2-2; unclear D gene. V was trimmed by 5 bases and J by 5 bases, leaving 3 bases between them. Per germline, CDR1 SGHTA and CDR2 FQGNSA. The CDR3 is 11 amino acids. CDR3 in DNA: TGTGCCAGCAGCCAAACCGGGGAGCTGTTTTTT. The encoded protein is CASSQTGELFF.

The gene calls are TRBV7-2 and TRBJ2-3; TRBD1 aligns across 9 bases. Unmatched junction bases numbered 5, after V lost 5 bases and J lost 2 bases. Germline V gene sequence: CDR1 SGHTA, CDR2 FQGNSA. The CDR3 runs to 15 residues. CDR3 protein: CASSRTGEPTDTQYF. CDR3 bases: TGTGCCAGCAGCCGGACAGGGGAGCCCACAGATACGCAGTATTTT. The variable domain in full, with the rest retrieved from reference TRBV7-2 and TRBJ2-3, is GAGVSQSPSNKVTEKGKDVELRCDPISGHTALYWYRQSLGQGLEFLIYFQGNSAPDKSGLPSDRFSAERTGGSVSTLTIQRTQQEDSAVYLCASSRTGEPTDTQYFGPGTRLTVL.

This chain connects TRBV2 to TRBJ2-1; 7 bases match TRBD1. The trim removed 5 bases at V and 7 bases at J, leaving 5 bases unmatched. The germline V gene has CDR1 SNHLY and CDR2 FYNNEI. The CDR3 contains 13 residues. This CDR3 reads CASSSGQVNEQFF. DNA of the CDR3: TGTGCCAGCAGTTCCGGACAGGTGAATGAGCAGTTCTTC.

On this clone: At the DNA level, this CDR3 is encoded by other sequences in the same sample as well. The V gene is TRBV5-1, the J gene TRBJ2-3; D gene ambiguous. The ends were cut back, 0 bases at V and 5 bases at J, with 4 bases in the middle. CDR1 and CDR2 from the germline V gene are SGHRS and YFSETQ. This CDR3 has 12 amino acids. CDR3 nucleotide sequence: TGCGCCAGCAGCTTGGGAGGAGATACGCAGTATTTT. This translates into CASSLGGDTQYF. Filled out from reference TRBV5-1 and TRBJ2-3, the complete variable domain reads KAGVTQTPRYLIKTRGQQVTLSCSPISGHRSVSWYQQTPGQGLQFLFEYFSETQRNKGNFPGRFSGRQFSNSRSEMNVSTLELGDSALYLCASSLGGDTQYFGPGTRLTVL.